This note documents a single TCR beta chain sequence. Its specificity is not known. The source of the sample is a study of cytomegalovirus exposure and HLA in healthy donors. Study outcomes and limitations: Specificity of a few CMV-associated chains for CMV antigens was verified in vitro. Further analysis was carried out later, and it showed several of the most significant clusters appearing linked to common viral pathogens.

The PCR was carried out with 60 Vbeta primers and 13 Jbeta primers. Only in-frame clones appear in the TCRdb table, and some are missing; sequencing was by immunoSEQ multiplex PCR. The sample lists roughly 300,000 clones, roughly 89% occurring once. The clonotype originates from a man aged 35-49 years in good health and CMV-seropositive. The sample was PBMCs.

The CDR3 protein is CASARTSGYEQYF. The CDR3 DNA sequence: TGCGCCAGCGCGAGGACTAGCGGGTACGAGCAGTACTTC. The J gene is TRBJ2-7, the V gene TRBV10-1; 11 bases fit TRBD2. The trim removed 8 bases at V and 4 bases at J, leaving 4 bases unmatched. The germline V gene encodes CDR1 WNHNN and CDR2 SYGVQD (reference sequence). The length of the CDR3 is 13 residues.